Following are 22 T cell receptor beta chains from one sample sequenced in a study of vaccination effects on CD4 cells after COVID-19. Their antigens are not known. Culture proceeded for approximately 10 days, and CD4+ T cells were then isolated. Libraries were prepared by immunoSEQ multiplex PCR; TCRdb keeps only in-frame clonotypes and omits some of them. The sample contains 50,000 to 70,000 clones, approximately 70% of which appear only once. The input for sequencing was CD4+ T cells from PBMCs cultured without peptide, taken before COVID-19 vaccination. The receptors stem from a human donor who had a prior SARS-CoV-2 infection.

The chain has TRBV11-2 and TRBJ2-2; D gene ambiguous. Trimming took 1 base from V and 6 from J, leaving 15 bases between them. Looked up from germline, CDR1 is SGHAT and CDR2 is FQNNGV. CDR3 length: 16 amino acids. The CDR3: CASSLVWAPNPGELFF. The CDR3 nucleotides are TGTGCCAGCAGCTTAGTGTGGGCCCCCAACCCCGGGGAGCTGTTTTTT. Based on the CDR3 plus reference TRBV11-2 and TRBJ2-2, the full variable domain is EAGVAQSPRYKIIEKRQSVAFWCNPISGHATLYWYQQILGQGPKLLIQFQNNGVVDDSQLPKDRFSAERLKGVDSTLKIQPAKLEDSAVYLCASSLVWAPNPGELFFGEGSRLTVL.

J is TRBJ2-2 and V is TRBV7-8, with unresolved D. Germline V gives CDR1 SGHVS, CDR2 FQNEAQ. V was pared by 5 bases and J by 0 bases, with 13 bases between. The CDR3 loop spans 16 amino acids. CDR3 amino acids: CASSPPRRSNTGELFF. CDR3 sequence (DNA): TGTGCCAGCAGCCCCCCCCGACGATCGAACACCGGGGAGCTGTTTTTT.

The chain combines TRBV6-5 with TRBJ2-1; D uncertain. Germline V CDR1 and CDR2: MNHEY, SVGAGI. Trimming left V 6 bases short and J 5 bases short, with 8 bases between. CDR3 length: 12 residues. Written as DNA, the CDR3 is TGTGCCAGCAGCCCCAGGAACAATGAGCAGTTCTTC. It specifies CASSPRNNEQFF.

The chain has TRBV12-3 or TRBV12-4 and TRBJ1-1; D unclear. V shed 3 bases and J shed 3 bases, with 8 bases lying between them. The CDR3 is 13 residues long. In DNA form, the CDR3 reads TGTGCCAGCAGTTTTTTTATGGACACTGAAGCTTTCTTT. It encodes CASSFFMDTEAFF.

This clone came up once. The chain uses TRBV9 and TRBJ2-2; TRBD2 aligns across 11 bases. V trimming: 0 bases; J trimming: 4 bases; junction bases outside the gene matches: 14. CDR3 length: 20 amino acids. The V gene's germline CDR1 is SGDLS and CDR2 YYNGEE. Here the CDR3 reads CASSVDPLLAGGPGTGELFF. The DNA of the CDR3 is TGTGCCAGCAGCGTAGATCCCCTCTTAGCGGGAGGGCCTGGCACCGGGGAGCTGTTTTTT.

The CDR3 DNA reads as TGTGCCAGCAGCCGGACAGGGACCTACGAGCAGTACTTC. As protein: CASSRTGTYEQYF. J is TRBJ2-7 and V is TRBV5-6; TRBD1 aligns across 8 bases. V was pared by 4 bases and J by 2 bases, with 2 bases of the junction left unmatched. This CDR3 spans 13 amino acids. Looked up from germline, CDR1 is SGHDT and CDR2 is YYEEEE.

The V gene is TRBV18, the J gene TRBJ2-1; TRBD2 matches 7 bases. With V trimmed by 2 bases and J by 6 bases, 7 bases remained unmatched. The CDR3 is 15 residues long. Germline values: CDR1 KGHSH, CDR2 LQKENI. The CDR3 sequence: CASSPGASGANEQFF. The DNA for the CDR3 is TGTGCCAGCTCACCAGGGGCTAGCGGAGCCAATGAGCAGTTCTTC.

This clone showed up just a few times. V and J are TRBV6-5 and TRBJ1-2; D possibly corresponds to TRBD1 (6 bases). Deletions cut 1 base from V and 7 bases from J, with 10 bases between. There are 13 residues in the CDR3. From germline, CDR1 is MNHEY and CDR2 SVGAGI. Written as DNA, the CDR3 is TGTGCCAGCAGTTACTACAGGGTTGCTGGCTACACCTTC. This codes for CASSYYRVAGYTF.

This clone came up a few times. V gene TRBV7-2 combines with J gene TRBJ2-7; 7 bases agree with TRBD2. After removal of 6 bases from V and 2 bases from J, the junction contained 1 base not matched to a gene. The length of the CDR3 is 12 residues. CDR1 and CDR2 (germline): SGHTA, FQGNSA. CDR3 nucleotides: TGTGCCAGCAGTGGGAGGGCCTACGAGCAGTACTTC. Translating it yields CASSGRAYEQYF.

Comment on this clone: One end of the junction varies from germline; a read error may be responsible. The CDR3 sequence: CASSLSTDRGAQETQYF. For the CDR3, the DNA is TGTGCTAGCAGCTTATCGACGGACAGGGGGGCGCAAGAGACCCAGTACTTC. J is TRBJ2-5 and V is TRBV7-7, with TRBD1 identical over 10 bases. The germline gives CDR1 SSHAT, CDR2 FNYEAQ (reference sequence). The length of the CDR3 is 17 residues.

In nucleotides, the CDR3 is TGTGCCAGCAGCTTAGGGGCAGCGGGTTACTACGAGCAGTACTTC. Its protein is CASSLGAAGYYEQYF. The V call is TRBV11-3, the J call TRBJ2-7, with a weak D call TRBD2 (6 bases). Germline CDR1 reads SGHNT; CDR2 reads YENEEA. Trimming left V 1 base short and J 3 bases short, with 13 bases between. The CDR3 spans 15 residues.

This chain connects TRBV11-2 to TRBJ1-1, with D unclear. Germline loops: CDR1 SGHAT, CDR2 FQNNGV. The length of the CDR3 is 13 residues. V gave up 5 bases and J gave up 1 base, with 8 bases separating them. CDR3 protein: CASSVQTNTEAFF. The CDR3 region has the DNA TGTGCCAGCAGCGTACAGACGAACACTGAAGCTTTCTTT.

The chain couples TRBV18 to TRBJ2-1; D perhaps matches TRBD1 (6 bases). V was clipped by 2 bases and J by 1 base, with 6 bases between them. This CDR3 is built from 14 residues. Germline V gene lookup returns CDR1 KGHSH and CDR2 LQKENI. The CDR3 nucleotides are TGTGCCAGCTCACCAGACAGGTCCTACAATGAGCAGTTCTTC. This codes for CASSPDRSYNEQFF. The full variable domain, with the rest looked up from reference TRBV18 and TRBJ2-1, is NAGVMQNPRHLVRRRGQEARLRCSPMKGHSHVYWYRQLPEEGLKFMVYLQKENIIDESGMPKERFSAEFPKEGPSILRIQQVVRGDSAAYFCASSPDRSYNEQFFGPGTRLTVL.

In this sample, this clone turned up a few times. The CDR3 bases are TGTGCCAGCAGTTTGGTCCGAGGGGGTCAGACCGGGGAGCTGTTTTTT. Translation gives CASSLVRGGQTGELFF. V and J are TRBV28 and TRBJ2-2; weak D call: TRBD1 (6 bases). Trimming took off 3 bases at V and 5 bases at J, with 16 bases between the two ends. Germline CDR1 MDHEN, CDR2 SYDVKM. This CDR3 has 16 residues. Full variable domain (rest looked up from reference TRBV28 and TRBJ2-2): DVKVTQSSRYLVKRTGEKVFLECVQDMDHENMFWYRQDPGLGLRLIYFSYDVKMKEKGDIPEGYSVSREKKERFSLILESASTNQTSMYLCASSLVRGGQTGELFFGEGSRLTVL.

The CDR3 sequence: CASRLAGVYEQYF. In DNA, the CDR3 is TGTGCCAGCAGACTAGCGGGAGTCTACGAGCAGTACTTC. The chain joins TRBV6-5 to TRBJ2-7; 11 bases match TRBD2. Germline V lookup: CDR1 MNHEY, CDR2 SVGAGI. The trim removed 6 bases at V and 3 bases at J, leaving 1 base unmatched. This CDR3 has 13 residues.

This chain links TRBV11-3 with TRBJ2-1; 7 positions match TRBD1. The CDR3 is 15 amino acids. Germline CDR1 and CDR2: SGHNT and YENEEA. V was pared by 5 bases and J by 1 base, with 5 bases of the junction left unmatched. The DNA for the CDR3 is TGTGCCAGCAGCCCCGGGACAGTTTCCTACAATGAGCAGTTCTTC. Translation gives CASSPGTVSYNEQFF.

This chain uses TRBV28 with TRBJ1-2, with TRBD1 as a possible D gene (5 bases). Germline V gene lookup returns CDR1 MDHEN and CDR2 SYDVKM. V lost 1 base, J lost 7 bases, and 22 bases lay in between. The CDR3 is made up of 17 amino acids. As DNA, the CDR3 is TGTGCCAGCAGTTTATTAGAAGTGGGGGGTTCTGCGGGTGGCTACACCTTC. It is translated as CASSLLEVGGSAGGYTF.

The CDR3 bases are TGTGCCAGCAGCTTAGGACAGGGGGCAGATCAGCCCCAGCATTTT. It yields the protein CASSLGQGADQPQHF. This chain links TRBV7-2 with TRBJ1-5; 10 bases fit TRBD1. The CDR3 runs 15 residues. The V gene's germline CDR1 is SGHTA and CDR2 FQGNSA. Unmatched junction bases numbered 2, after V lost 1 base and J lost 5 bases.

The CDR3 nucleotides are TGTGCCAGCAGCTTAGAAGGCACAGATACGCAGTATTTT. Its translation is CASSLEGTDTQYF. The gene calls are TRBV11-3 and TRBJ2-3; D call uncertain. The V end was cut by 0 bases, the J end by 1 base, with 2 bases between. The CDR3 loop spans 13 amino acids. CDR1 is SGHNT and CDR2 is YENEEA in the germline V gene. The full variable domain, its missing parts supplied by reference TRBV11-3 and TRBJ2-3, is EAGVVQSPRYKIIEKKQPVAFWCNPISGHNTLYWYLQNLGQGPELLIRYENEEAVDDSQLPKDRFSAERLKGVDSTLKIQPAELGDSAVYLCASSLEGTDTQYFGPGTRLTVL.

The chain employs TRBV15 and TRBJ2-2; 8 bases are a match to TRBD2. The CDR3 covers 18 residues. The germline gives CDR1 LNHNV, CDR2 YYDKDF (reference sequence). Losses at the gene ends were 1 base for V and 7 bases for J; bases not matched to a gene: 14. CDR3 nucleotide sequence: TGTGCCACCAGCAGAGCATACAAAGCGGGAGATTTAATCGGGGAGCTGTTTTTT. Translated: CATSRAYKAGDLIGELFF.

The chain couples TRBV4-2 to TRBJ2-5; D ambiguous. The CDR3 runs to 13 residues. Trimming removed 0 bases from V and 7 bases from J, with 9 bases in between. The germline V gene encodes CDR1 LGHNA and CDR2 YNFKEQ. CDR3 loop: CASSQDLWGTQYF. The CDR3 DNA is TGTGCCAGCAGCCAAGATCTGTGGGGGACCCAGTACTTC.

The chain recombines TRBV5-5 with TRBJ1-2; 7 positions match TRBD1. With V trimmed by 4 bases and J by 8 bases, 11 bases remained unmatched. The CDR3 has 14 residues. Germline CDR1 SGHKS, CDR2 YYEKEE (reference sequence). CDR3 region: CASSPRGRSEGYTF. CDR3 sequence (DNA): TGTGCCAGCAGCCCGAGGGGGCGATCGGAGGGCTACACCTTC.